This TCR beta chain was profiled in a study of T-cell memory formation after mild COVID-19. Study-wide results and limits: The study found balanced CD4/CD8 in clones contracting day 15 to 85 and a CD4+ lean in later expanders.

The length of the CDR3 is 13 residues. V lost 7 bases to trimming and J lost 3 bases, with 13 bases between them. CDR1 and CDR2 from the germline V gene are SGHRS and YFSETQ. TCRdb re-analysed the 5' RACE reads in MiXCR, keeping a single row per CDR3 protein. Here the sample spans around 430,000 distinct CDR3 sequences, approximately 16% being singletons. This clonotype occurred a few times. Its antigen is unknown. The specimen was PBMCs or a T cell subset sorted from them (not recorded which). V is TRBV5-1 and J is TRBJ1-1, with D perhaps TRBD1 (6 bases). The sequence derives from a man between 18 and 35 years old who had mild COVID-19 (a few samples of this study predate the infection). Cell type and time point are not known. CDR3 DNA: TGCGCCAGCGCGGAGGGGGAGGACACTGAAGCTTTCTTT. Translation: CASAEGEDTEAFF.